Sequencing of this T cell receptor beta chain was carried out in a study of control samples from healthy donors and cancer patients. TCRdb keeps only in-frame clones here, not all; method: immunoSEQ multiplex PCR. The table lists fewer than 70,000 clones, roughly 94% of them singletons. Germline values: CDR1 LNHDA, CDR2 SQIVND (reference sequence). V gave up 6 bases and J gave up 0 bases, with 12 bases separating them. This CDR3 is built from 14 residues. This sequence was found in a man in his thirties or forties in good health. The chain couples TRBV19 to TRBJ2-7; D is undetermined. Sequences were obtained from blood. CDR3 nucleotide sequence: TGTGCCAGTAGGGGAAAACGTGGCTCCTACGAGCAGTACTTC. It is translated as CASRGKRGSYEQYF.